The rows below give T cell receptor beta chains drawn from one sample of a study of cytomegalovirus exposure and HLA in healthy donors. Only in-frame clones appear in the TCRdb table, and some are missing; sequencing was by immunoSEQ multiplex PCR. The sample yields 100,000 to 150,000 clones, 83% seen once. Sequenced sample: PBMCs. These receptors originate from a woman aged 40 to 50 in good health and CMV-seropositive. The CDR3 runs from the conserved cysteine through the conserved F or W.

V	J	CDR3
TRBV21-1	TRBJ2-5	CASSKADYTTSGVETQYF
TRBV5-1	TRBJ1-3	CASSLGQGISGNTIYF
TRBV6-4	TRBJ2-7	CASSDVDFGRYF
TRBV6-1	TRBJ2-7	CASSDRVGREQYF
TRBV12-5	TRBJ2-1	CASGSYSTGFNEQFF
TRBV2	TRBJ2-7	CASSLTVAGAYEQYF
TRBV11-2	TRBJ2-1	CASSRPGLAGIGNEQFF
TRBV28	TRBJ2-3	CASSSQTLGTVMVGTQYF
TRBV4-1	TRBJ1-1	CASSPTGYGVAFF
TRBV11-3	TRBJ2-2	CASSLAGTGDTGELFF
TRBV10-2	TRBJ2-3	CASSPTSGIADTQYF
TRBV5-1	TRBJ1-2	CASSLETQLYGYTF
TRBV21-1	TRBJ1-1	CASSNPTGGGTEAFF
TRBV5-1	TRBJ2-1	CASSFGTSGRLAGNEQFF
TRBV27	TRBJ2-1	CASSLFPPGLENNEQFF
TRBV7-9	TRBJ1-2	CASRGQGAYGYTF
TRBV6-4	TRBJ2-1	CASSYTGTGDEQFF
TRBV5-1	TRBJ1-1	CASSPGGDGSEAFF
TRBV7-3	TRBJ1-1	CASSKTVNTEAFF
TRBV28	TRBJ1-2	CASIFRQGRGYGYTF
TRBV27	TRBJ2-7	CASTLWTERGYEQYF
TRBV18	TRBJ1-2	CASSLVVSREANYGYTF
TRBV6-6	TRBJ2-7	CASSDLAGYEQYF
TRBV18	TRBJ2-5	CASSPTGLQETQYF
TRBV5-6	TRBJ1-1	CASGRTGGANTEAFF
TRBV7-2	TRBJ2-1	CASSSFGTRDYNEQFF